The TCR beta chain under discussion was sequenced for a study of technical replicates of blood from a handful of donors. Clones were read by immunoSEQ multiplex PCR, and TCRdb kept only the in-frame ones, dropping some. The sample shows about 60,000 clones, over 75% of them seen only once. What was sequenced was PBMCs. The TCR originated in a human donor in good health. Some clones in this sample may be carry-over from other donors' samples.

CDR3 amino acids: CASSLRQVNSYEQYF. In nucleotides, the CDR3 is TGTGCCAGCAGCTTAAGGCAGGTAAATAGCTACGAGCAGTACTTC. The genes are TRBV7-2 and TRBJ2-7; no definite D call. CDR1 and CDR2 (germline): SGHTA, FQGNSA. Trimming took 2 bases from V and 3 from J, leaving 14 bases between them. CDR3 length: 15 residues.